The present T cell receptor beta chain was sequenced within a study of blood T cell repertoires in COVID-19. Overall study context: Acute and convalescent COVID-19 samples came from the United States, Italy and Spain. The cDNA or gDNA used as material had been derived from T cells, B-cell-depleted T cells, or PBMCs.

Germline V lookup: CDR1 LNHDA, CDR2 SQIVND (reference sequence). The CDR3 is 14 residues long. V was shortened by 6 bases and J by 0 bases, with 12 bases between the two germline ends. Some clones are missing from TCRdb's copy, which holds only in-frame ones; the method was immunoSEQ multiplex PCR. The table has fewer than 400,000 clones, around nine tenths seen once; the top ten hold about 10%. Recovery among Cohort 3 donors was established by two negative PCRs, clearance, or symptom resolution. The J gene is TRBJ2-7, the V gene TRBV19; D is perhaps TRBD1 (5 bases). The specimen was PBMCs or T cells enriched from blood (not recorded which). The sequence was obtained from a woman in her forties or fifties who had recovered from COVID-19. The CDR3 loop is CASSDRLTSYEQYF. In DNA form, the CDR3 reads TGTGCCAGTAGCGACAGACTCACCTCCTACGAGCAGTACTTC.